This T cell receptor (beta chain) is drawn from a study of chronic HIV infection and antiretroviral therapy. The CDR3 has 18 residues. Using its own MiXCR run on the 5' RACE reads, TCRdb lists one record per CDR3 protein. The sample consists of some 43,000 distinct CDR3 sequences, approximately 19% of them appearing once. The chain joins TRBV21-1 to TRBJ2-2; the D call TRBD2 from the table was never checked on the DNA. TRBV21-1 has pseudogene status. This TCR derives from an adult who had HIV and had not received antiretroviral therapy, or was an uninfected healthy control (not recorded which). Sequencing used peripheral blood. CDR3 sequence: CASSKIFQAGRNTGELFF. The CDR3 DNA is TGTGCCAGCAGCAAAATTTTTCAAGCGGGAAGAAACACCGGGGAGCTGTTTTTT.